The 18 T cell receptor beta chains below all came from one sample that was sequenced in a study of human T cells and chemical hapten exposure. TCRdb called the RACE reads again in MiXCR, with one record for every CDR3 protein. The sample carries 30,000 to 40,000 distinct CDR3 sequences, approximately 5% recorded once. Time point described: healthy volunteer bleed at 6 weeks. Total RNA was extracted from unfractionated whole blood. Sequenced: whole blood. All receptors come from a human donor in good health. Some clones in this sample may be carry-over from other donors' samples.

This clonotype was counted between two and nine times. The V and J genes are TRBV29-1 and TRBJ2-1; 10 bases line up with TRBD2. This CDR3 comprises 13 residues. V was pared by 5 bases and J by 8 bases, with 6 bases of the junction left unmatched. Germline V gene data show CDR1 as SQVTM and CDR2 as ANQGSEA. CDR3 sequence (DNA): TGCAGCGTTCAAGCGGGAGGGGGCGATGAGCAGTTCTTC. The encoded protein is CSVQAGGGDEQFF.

This clonotype was detected ten times or more. The CDR3, as DNA: TGTGCCAGCAGCCCACAACAGGGGTTGGGTGAGCAGTTCTTC. It codes for CASSPQQGLGEQFF. V is TRBV5-4 and J is TRBJ2-1, with 7 nucleotides matching TRBD1. This CDR3 contains 14 residues. The V segment lost 4 bases and the J segment 9 bases; nucleotides outside the gene matches: 10. The germline V gene encodes CDR1 SGHNT and CDR2 YYREEE (reference sequence).

This sequence joins TRBV7-2 and TRBJ1-1; 9 nucleotides agree with TRBD1. The CDR3 contains 17 residues. V was clipped by 3 bases and J by 5 bases; unmatched bases: 13. Germline V gene data show CDR1 as SGHTA and CDR2 as FQGNSA. This CDR3 is CASSLGTGFTFQTEAFF. CDR3 DNA: TGTGCCAGCAGCTTGGGGACAGGGTTTACCTTCCAAACTGAAGCTTTCTTT.

This clonotype was seen many times. The chain carries TRBV27 and TRBJ2-6, with D hard to call. Germline V lookup: CDR1 MNHEY, CDR2 SMNVEV (reference sequence). The V end lost 2 bases, the J end lost 0 bases, and 20 bases lay between the germline ends. This CDR3 spans 20 amino acids. The DNA for the CDR3 is TGTGCCAGCAGTTTAGCAGGCCGACCGCGAGTCAGCTCTGGGGCCAACGTCCTGACTTTC. It yields the protein CASSLAGRPRVSSGANVLTF.

This clonotype has at least ten counts. The chain uses TRBV6-1 and TRBJ2-1; D possibly corresponds to TRBD1 (6 bases). The CDR3 loop spans 15 amino acids. CDR1 is MNHNS and CDR2 is SASEGT in the germline V gene. Deletions cut 1 base from V and 10 bases from J, with 17 bases between. The CDR3 protein is CASSEGAGQTMEQFF. The CDR3 DNA reads TGTGCCAGCAGTGAAGGGGCTGGACAGACGATGGAGCAGTTCTTC.

This clonotype has ten or more counts. The chain uses TRBV6-5 and TRBJ1-1, with TRBD1 identical over 9 bases. The CDR3 covers 15 residues. Trimming removed 4 bases from V and 1 base from J; junction bases left unmatched: 4. CDR1 and CDR2 (germline): MNHEY, SVGAGI. The DNA of the CDR3 is TGTGCCAGCAGTTGGGACAGGGATTCGAACACTGAAGCTTTCTTT. Translated: CASSWDRDSNTEAFF.

This clonotype was found many times. The gene calls are TRBV20-1 and TRBJ1-1; perhaps TRBD1 as D (5 bases). Germline V CDR1 and CDR2: DFQATT, SNEGSKA (reference sequence). V was pared by 0 bases and J by 7 bases, with 12 bases between. The CDR3 runs 13 residues. CDR3 residues: CSARDSLGVEAFF. CDR3 coding DNA: TGCAGTGCTAGAGATTCATTAGGGGTTGAAGCTTTCTTT.

This clonotype was picked up many times. The chain joins TRBV6-1 to TRBJ2-6, with 10 bases fitting TRBD1. The CDR3 length is 20 residues. V lost 5 bases, J lost 2 bases, and 15 bases stayed unmatched. Germline CDR1 and CDR2: MNHNS and SASEGT. The CDR3 bases are TGTGCCAGCAGTCGGGACAGGGGATCGGGCTTGGGTGCTGGGGCCAACGTCCTGACTTTC. This sequence encodes CASSRDRGSGLGAGANVLTF.

At least ten counts were recorded for this clonotype. The chain has TRBV30 and TRBJ2-3, with a tentative D call TRBD2 (5 bases). Looked up from germline, CDR1 is GTSNPN and CDR2 is SVGIG (reference sequence). CDR3 length: 13 amino acids. Trimming pared 0 bases from V and 4 bases from J, leaving 8 bases between. The CDR3 reads CAWSVRGADTQYF. In nucleotides, the CDR3 is TGTGCCTGGAGTGTTCGGGGAGCAGATACGCAGTATTTT. The full variable domain, rest sourced from reference TRBV30 and TRBJ2-3, is SQTIHQWPATLVQPVGSPLSLECTVEGTSNPNLYWYRQAAGRGLQLLFYSVGIGQISSEVPQNLSASRPQDRQFILSSKKLLLSDSGFYLCAWSVRGADTQYFGPGTRLTVL.

The chain joins TRBV5-1 to TRBJ1-3; the match to TRBD1 covers 9 bases. CDR1 is SGHRS, CDR2 YFSETQ, per germline. CDR3 size: 15 residues. V trimming: 3 bases; J trimming: 6 bases; junction bases outside the gene matches: 7. Here the CDR3 reads CASSSGTGNENTIYF. CDR3 DNA sequence: TGCGCCAGCAGCTCCGGGACAGGGAATGAAAACACCATATATTTT.

The table lists this clonotype with many counts. The V call is TRBV7-2, the J call TRBJ1-2, with 8 bases lining up with TRBD1. Germline V gene lookup returns CDR1 SGHTA and CDR2 FQGNSA. This CDR3 region has 13 residues. The ends lost 5 bases at V and 5 bases at J; junction bases unmatched: 4. As DNA, the CDR3 is TGTGCCAGCAGCCCTGGACAGGGTTATGGCTACACCTTC. It codes for CASSPGQGYGYTF.

In its sample, this clonotype was seen a few times. The gene calls are TRBV19 and TRBJ2-6; D is uncertain. With 10 bases removed from V and 0 bases from J, the gap between germline ends came to 13 bases. The germline gives CDR1 LNHDA, CDR2 SQIVND (reference sequence). The CDR3 is made up of 15 amino acids. The CDR3 spells CATTTMSSGANVLTF. The CDR3 coding sequence is TGTGCCACGACAACCATGAGCTCTGGGGCCAACGTCCTGACTTTC.

This chain links TRBV14 with TRBJ2-5; 10 nucleotides align to TRBD2. The CDR3 spans 15 residues. The trim removed 0 bases at V and 5 bases at J, leaving 3 bases unmatched. Germline lookup yields CDR1 SGHDN and CDR2 FVKESK. The CDR3 loop reads CASSQDTSGDETQYF. CDR3 in DNA: TGTGCCAGCAGCCAAGACACTAGCGGGGATGAGACCCAGTACTTC.

In its sample, this clonotype was seen many times. The V call is TRBV20-1, the J call TRBJ2-5; 7 nucleotides agree with TRBD1. There are 12 residues in the CDR3. Germline-derived CDR1 and CDR2 are DFQATT and SNEGSKA (reference sequence). This CDR3 reads CAPQGIQETQYF. The CDR3 DNA follows: TGCGCCCCACAGGGGATCCAAGAGACCCAGTACTTC.

By its share, this clonotype is medium-sized. This rearrangement joins TRBV7-6 to TRBJ2-1, with 11 bases lining up with TRBD1. The trim removed 5 bases at V and 7 bases at J, leaving 7 bases unmatched. The CDR3 spans 15 residues. Germline assignment: CDR1 SGHVS and CDR2 FNYEAQ. The CDR3 sequence: CASSLGTGGLNEQFF. CDR3 bases: TGTGCCAGCAGCCTGGGGACAGGGGGATTGAATGAGCAGTTCTTC.

This clonotype came up many times. J is TRBJ2-1 and V is TRBV4-1, with no clear D. Between the trimmed V and J ends, which lost 0 bases and 9 bases, there was a span of 12 bases. Per the germline V gene, CDR1 is MGHRA and CDR2 is YSYEKL. The CDR3 extends over 14 amino acids. The CDR3 spells CASSQDGQLVEQFF. CDR3 in DNA: TGCGCCAGCAGCCAAGACGGGCAGTTGGTTGAGCAGTTCTTC.

The chain carries TRBV6-5 and TRBJ2-3, with unresolved D. Per germline, CDR1 MNHEY and CDR2 SVGAGI. The CDR3 has 15 residues. V lost 0 bases to trimming and J lost 2 bases, with 9 bases between them. The CDR3 region is CASSYSYTDTDTQYF. CDR3 sequence (DNA): TGTGCCAGCAGTTACTCGTACACCGACACAGATACGCAGTATTTT.

There are many counts of this clonotype. V is TRBV5-1 and J is TRBJ1-1, with 8 bases that match TRBD1. The CDR3 covers 15 residues. Trimming removed 4 bases from V and 5 bases from J; junction bases left unmatched: 10. Germline V CDR1 and CDR2: SGHRS, YFSETQ. The CDR3 spells CASSARQGIGTEAFF. In DNA, the CDR3 is TGCGCCAGCAGCGCTAGACAGGGGATAGGGACTGAAGCTTTCTTT.